What follows describes a single T cell receptor beta chain. Its antigen is not identified. Losses at the gene ends were 1 base for V and 0 bases for J; bases not matched to a gene: 17. Germline loops: CDR1 MNHEY, CDR2 SMNVEV (reference sequence). The CDR3 spans 21 residues. This specimen belongs to a study of cytomegalovirus exposure and HLA in healthy donors. It was with 60 Vbeta and 13 Jbeta primers that the PCR ran. The table came from immunoSEQ multiplex PCR; TCRdb's copy has only in-frame clones and leaves some out. The sample lists 100,000 to 150,000 clones; about 85% were seen once. Study-level findings and limits: Common viral pathogens were later found to be apparently linked to several of the most significant clusters. High specificity and sensitivity for cytomegalovirus status were reported for the classifier.

The receptor's source is a man aged 18 to 30 in good health and CMV-seropositive. The sequenced sample consisted of PBMCs. The V call is TRBV27, the J call TRBJ2-1, with TRBD1 matching over 8 bases. The CDR3, as DNA: TGTGCCAGCAGTTTATATTCGGGACAGGACCCAACGGTGAGCTCCTACAATGAGCAGTTCTTC. Amino acid sequence: CASSLYSGQDPTVSSYNEQFF.